Listed below are T cell receptor beta chains from one sample, sequenced in a study of blood T cell repertoires in COVID-19. Only in-frame clones appear in the TCRdb table, and some are missing; sequencing was by immunoSEQ multiplex PCR. Among hundreds of thousands of clones listed, roughly 87% were seen once. The sample comprised PBMCs or T cells enriched from blood (not recorded which). The receptor source for this set is a woman aged 30 to 39 with acute COVID-19. Both conserved end residues are part of each CDR3. Each record gives: clone size, D gene, J gene, V gene, CDR3 DNA, CDR3 protein. The D gene is left open where the match is weak. The listing skips clone size in some rows; elsewhere it reads once, few, many or a size class.

abundance: NA; d_gene: NA; j_gene: TRBJ2-3; v_gene: TRBV6-2/TRBV6-3; CDR3nt: TGTGCCAGCAGTTTTCGGGGTCGGGAGCTGGATACGCAGTATTTT; CDR3aa: CASSFRGRELDTQYF
abundance: NA; d_gene: TRBD2; j_gene: TRBJ2-7; v_gene: TRBV19; CDR3nt: TGTGCCAGTAGTGTGGGACTAGCGGGCCTGTCCTACGAGCAGTACTTC; CDR3aa: CASSVGLAGLSYEQYF
abundance: few; d_gene: NA; j_gene: TRBJ1-1; v_gene: TRBV6-2/TRBV6-3; CDR3nt: TGTGCCAGCAGTTACTCTAAGGACAGACTTAACACTGAAGCTTTCTTT; CDR3aa: CASSYSKDRLNTEAFF
abundance: NA; d_gene: NA; j_gene: TRBJ1-5; v_gene: TRBV12-3/TRBV12-4; CDR3nt: TGTGCCAGCAGTTCAATGGGGGGTCAGCCCCAGCATTTT; CDR3aa: CASSSMGGQPQHF
abundance: NA; d_gene: NA; j_gene: TRBJ2-1; v_gene: TRBV5-4; CDR3nt: TGTGCCAGCAGCCTTGACAGTGATTCCTACAATGAGCAGTTCTTC; CDR3aa: CASSLDSDSYNEQFF
abundance: few; d_gene: TRBD1; j_gene: TRBJ1-5; v_gene: TRBV7-8; CDR3nt: TGTGCCAGCAGCCCCGGGACAGGGGGCTTCAATCAGCCCCAGCATTTT; CDR3aa: CASSPGTGGFNQPQHF
abundance: once; d_gene: TRBD1; j_gene: TRBJ1-5; v_gene: TRBV7-8; CDR3nt: TGTGCCAGCAGCACCCGGGACAGGGTTCAGCCCCAGCATTTT; CDR3aa: CASSTRDRVQPQHF
abundance: NA; d_gene: NA; j_gene: TRBJ1-4; v_gene: TRBV15; CDR3nt: TGTGCCACCAGCATTTACCAGGGAACAACTAATGAAAAACTGTTTTTT; CDR3aa: CATSIYQGTTNEKLFF
abundance: NA; d_gene: TRBD1; j_gene: TRBJ2-7; v_gene: TRBV7-8; CDR3nt: TGTGCCAGCAGCTTAGGGACAGGGGCCAACTACGAGCAGTACTTC; CDR3aa: CASSLGTGANYEQYF
abundance: NA; d_gene: NA; j_gene: TRBJ1-6; v_gene: TRBV29-1; CDR3nt: TGCAGCGTTAGCGGGGAGAGCGCGAATTCACCCCTCCACTTT; CDR3aa: CSVSGESANSPLHF
abundance: NA; d_gene: NA; j_gene: TRBJ2-2; v_gene: TRBV28; CDR3nt: TGTGCCAGCACCGTTCTGGTTTCGGCGAACACCGGGGAGCTGTTTTTT; CDR3aa: CASTVLVSANTGELFF
abundance: NA; d_gene: NA; j_gene: TRBJ2-2; v_gene: TRBV7-3; CDR3nt: TGTGCCAGCAGCCCCCAGGGGGGCACCGGGGAGCTGTTTTTT; CDR3aa: CASSPQGGTGELFF
abundance: NA; d_gene: TRBD1; j_gene: TRBJ1-1; v_gene: TRBV27; CDR3nt: TGTGCCAGCAGTTACAGGGGCACTGAAGCTTTCTTT; CDR3aa: CASSYRGTEAFF
abundance: NA; d_gene: NA; j_gene: TRBJ1-2; v_gene: TRBV28; CDR3nt: TGTGCCAGCAGTTTTGGGCAGGCGAGGGATGGCTACACCTTC; CDR3aa: CASSFGQARDGYTF